The present T cell receptor (beta chain) was sequenced within a study of STAT5B mutations in CD4+ large granular lymphocyte leukemia. The protocol was immunoSEQ multiplex PCR, while the TCRdb copy is restricted to in-frame clones and leaves out a portion. The sample includes about 30,000 clones, 65% to 75% of them seen just once. Sequencing was carried out using CD4+ T cells from blood buffy coats. The receptor was isolated from a human donor in good health.

The CDR3 is CASSLVLGDTQYF. The DNA for the CDR3 is TGTGCCAGCAGCTTAGTTTTAGGAGATACGCAGTATTTT. The gene calls are TRBV7-8 and TRBJ2-3, with no clear D. CDR3 size: 13 residues. Germline V gene lookup returns CDR1 SGHVS and CDR2 FQNEAQ. Trimming left V 1 base short and J 5 bases short, with 7 bases between.